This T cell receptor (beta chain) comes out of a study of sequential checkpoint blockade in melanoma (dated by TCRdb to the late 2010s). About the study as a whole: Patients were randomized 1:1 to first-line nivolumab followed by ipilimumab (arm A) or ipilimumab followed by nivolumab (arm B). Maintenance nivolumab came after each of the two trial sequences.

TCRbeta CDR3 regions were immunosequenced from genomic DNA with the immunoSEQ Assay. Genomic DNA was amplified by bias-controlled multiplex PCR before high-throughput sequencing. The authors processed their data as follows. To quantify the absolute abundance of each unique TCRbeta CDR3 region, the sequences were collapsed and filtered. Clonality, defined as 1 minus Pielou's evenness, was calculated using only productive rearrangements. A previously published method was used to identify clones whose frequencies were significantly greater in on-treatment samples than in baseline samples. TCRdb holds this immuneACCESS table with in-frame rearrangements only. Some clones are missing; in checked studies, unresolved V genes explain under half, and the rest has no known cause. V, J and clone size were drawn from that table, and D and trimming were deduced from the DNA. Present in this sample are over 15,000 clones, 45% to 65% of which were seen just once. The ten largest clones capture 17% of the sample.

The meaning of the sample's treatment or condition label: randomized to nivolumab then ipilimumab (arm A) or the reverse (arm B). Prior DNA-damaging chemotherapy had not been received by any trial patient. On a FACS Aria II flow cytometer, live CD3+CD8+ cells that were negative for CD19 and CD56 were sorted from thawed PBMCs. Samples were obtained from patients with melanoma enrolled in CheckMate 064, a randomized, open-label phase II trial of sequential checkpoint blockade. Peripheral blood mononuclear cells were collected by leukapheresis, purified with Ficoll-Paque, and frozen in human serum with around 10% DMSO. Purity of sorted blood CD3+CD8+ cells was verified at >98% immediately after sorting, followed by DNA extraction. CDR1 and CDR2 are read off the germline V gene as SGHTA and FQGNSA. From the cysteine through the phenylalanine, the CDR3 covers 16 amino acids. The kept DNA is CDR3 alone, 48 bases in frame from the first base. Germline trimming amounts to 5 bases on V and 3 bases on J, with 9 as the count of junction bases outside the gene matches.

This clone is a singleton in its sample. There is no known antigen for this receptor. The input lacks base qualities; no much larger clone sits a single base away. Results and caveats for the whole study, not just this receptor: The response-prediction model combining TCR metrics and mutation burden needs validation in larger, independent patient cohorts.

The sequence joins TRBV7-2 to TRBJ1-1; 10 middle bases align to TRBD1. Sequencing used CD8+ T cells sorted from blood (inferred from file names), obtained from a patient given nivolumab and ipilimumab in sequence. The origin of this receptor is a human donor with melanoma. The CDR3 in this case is CASSPGTDRGDTEAFF. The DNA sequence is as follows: TGTGCCAGCAGCCCAGGAACGGACAGGGGGGACACTGAAGCTTTCTTT. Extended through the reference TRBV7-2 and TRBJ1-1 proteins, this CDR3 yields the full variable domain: GAGVSQSPSNKVTEKGKDVELRCDPISGHTALYWYRQSLGQGLEFLIYFQGNSAPDKSGLPSDRFSAERTGGSVSTLTIQRTQQEDSAVYLCASSPGTDRGDTEAFFGQGTRLTVV.